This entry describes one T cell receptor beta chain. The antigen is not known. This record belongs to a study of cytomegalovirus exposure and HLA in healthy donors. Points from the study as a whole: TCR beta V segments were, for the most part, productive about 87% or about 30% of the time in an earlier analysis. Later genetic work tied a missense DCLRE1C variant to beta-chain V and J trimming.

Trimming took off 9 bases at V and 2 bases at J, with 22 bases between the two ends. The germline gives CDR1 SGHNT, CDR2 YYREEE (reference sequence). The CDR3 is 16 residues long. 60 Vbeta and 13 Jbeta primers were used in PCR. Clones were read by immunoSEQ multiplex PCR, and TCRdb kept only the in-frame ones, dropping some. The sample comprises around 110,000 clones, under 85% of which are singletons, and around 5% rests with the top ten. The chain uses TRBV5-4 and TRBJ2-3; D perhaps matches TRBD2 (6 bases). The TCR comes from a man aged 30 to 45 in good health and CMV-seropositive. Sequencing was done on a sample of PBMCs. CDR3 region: CAMGLAENGITDTQYF. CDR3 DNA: TGTGCCATGGGGTTAGCGGAAAATGGAATCACAGATACGCAGTATTTT.